This is a list of T cell receptor beta chains from one sample in a study of radiotherapy plus CTLA-4 blockade in lung cancer. The assay was immunoSEQ multiplex PCR, and TCRdb's table has in-frame clones only and misses some. The table has around 70,000 clones, over 80% seen once; the top ten hold about 4%. The input for sequencing was peripheral blood, taken from a patient treated with radiotherapy plus ipilimumab. Receptors originate from a human donor with non-small cell lung cancer who had a partial response to radiotherapy plus ipilimumab. Both conserved end residues are part of each CDR3. D genes are given only for firm matches. Size is omitted from some rows. Given values are once, few, many or a class for expanded clones.

- - TRBJ1-1 TRBV10-2 TGCGCCAGCAGTGAGGGTGGAGGACCTGAAGCTTTCTTT CASSEGGGPEAFF
once TRBD1 TRBJ1-1 TRBV6-1 TGTGCCAGCAGTGAAGCGGGACAGGGGGCAGGAGCTTTCTTT CASSEAGQGAGAFF
- TRBD2 TRBJ2-7 TRBV28 TGTGCCAGCAGTGCCCATCGGGGGGGATACGAGCAGTACTTC CASSAHRGGYEQYF
- - TRBJ1-2 TRBV11-2 TGTGCCAGCAGCTTCGGCAGGCCCCCTTATGGCTACACCTTC CASSFGRPPYGYTF
- TRBD2 TRBJ2-1 TRBV13 TGTGCCAGCAGCTTAGGCCTGCGACTAGCGGGAAAGAGTGAGCAGTTCTTC CASSLGLRLAGKSEQFF
- - TRBJ2-1 TRBV28 TGTGCCAGCAAAGAGGCTCTTCAAACCTACAATGAGCAGTTCTTC CASKEALQTYNEQFF
- TRBD2 TRBJ2-1 TRBV5-1 TGCGCCAGCAGCTTGATCGGGACTAGCGGCAATGAGCAGTTCTTC CASSLIGTSGNEQFF
- - TRBJ2-2 TRBV18 TGTGCCAGCTCACCATTGACAGGGAGGTCGAACACCGGGGAGCTGTTTTTT CASSPLTGRSNTGELFF
- - TRBJ2-3 TRBV18 TGTGCCAGCTCACCGAAGACAGCCCCTCAGTATTTT CASSPKTAPQYF
- TRBD1 TRBJ2-1 TRBV5-4 TGTGCCAGCAGCTGGACAGGGAATGGGAATGAGCAGTTCTTC CASSWTGNGNEQFF
- - TRBJ2-1 TRBV30 TGTGCCTGGAGTGTTGGAACCGCCGGGGGTGAGCAGTTCTTC CAWSVGTAGGEQFF
- TRBD1 TRBJ1-3 TRBV9 TGTGCCAGCCAGGGGGACCCTTCTGGAAACACCATATATTTT CASQGDPSGNTIYF
- TRBD2 TRBJ2-3 TRBV28 TGTGCCAGCAGTTCACCCGGGACTAGCGAGAGCACAGATACGCAGTATTTT CASSSPGTSESTDTQYF
- - TRBJ1-2 TRBV20-1 TGCAGTGCTCGGGCGGGCTATGGCTACACCTTC CSARAGYGYTF
- TRBD1 TRBJ1-5 TRBV29-1 TGCAGCGTTCTGACAGGGGGCAATCAGCCCCAGCATTTT CSVLTGGNQPQHF
- TRBD1 TRBJ1-2 TRBV28 TGTGCCAGCATCTCTAGCCAGGGGGGCGTTAGCTATGGCTACACCTTC CASISSQGGVSYGYTF
- TRBD2 TRBJ2-3 TRBV7-3 TGTGCCAGCAGCCCGATAGCGGGAGGGAGCACAGATACGCAGTATTTT CASSPIAGGSTDTQYF
- - TRBJ1-3 TRBV19 TGTGCCAGTAAGGCTACTAGGTTCTCTGGAAACACCATATATTTT CASKATRFSGNTIYF
- TRBD2 TRBJ2-1 TRBV28 TGTGCCAGCAGTGTGGAACTAGCGGGAGGGGGCAATGAGCAGTTCTTC CASSVELAGGGNEQFF
- TRBD2 TRBJ2-3 TRBV28 TGTGCCAGCAGCCGACTAGCGGGAGGGCCGGGAGCAGATACGCAGTATTTT CASSRLAGGPGADTQYF
- TRBD2 TRBJ2-1 TRBV19 TGTGCCAGTAGCACGGGACTATTGGCCTATGAGCAGTTCTTC CASSTGLLAYEQFF
- TRBD2 TRBJ2-5 TRBV6-5 TGTGCCACCACACTAGCGGGAGGAAAGACCCAGTACTTC CATTLAGGKTQYF
- - TRBJ1-1 TRBV5-6 TGTGCCAGCAGCTTGGACGGAGGGGTCACTGAAGCTTTCTTT CASSLDGGVTEAFF
- - TRBJ1-2 TRBV19 TGTGCCGGATCAACAGGGCCTAACTATGGCTACACCTTC CAGSTGPNYGYTF
- - TRBJ2-7 TRBV27 TGTGCCAGCAGTTTATCAAGAGGCATATACGAGCAGTACTTC CASSLSRGIYEQYF
- - TRBJ2-3 TRBV5-1 TGCGCCAGCAGCCCTCCGGGGGATACGCAGTATTTT CASSPPGDTQYF
- - TRBJ2-3 TRBV7-7 TGTGCCAGCAGCTTAGTCGGGTTGGACACAGATACGCAGTATTTT CASSLVGLDTDTQYF
once TRBD1 TRBJ1-3 TRBV6-5 TGTGCCAGCAGTCCGGACAGGTTCTCTGGAAACACCATATATTTT CASSPDRFSGNTIYF
- - TRBJ2-7 TRBV13 TGTGCCAGCAGCTTAGAAAATCCTAACTACGAGCAGTACTTC CASSLENPNYEQYF
- TRBD2 TRBJ2-7 TRBV11-3 TGTGCCAGCAGCTTAAACAGCGGGACCGCCTACGAGCAGTACTTC CASSLNSGTAYEQYF
once TRBD2 TRBJ2-2 TRBV9 TGTGCCAGCAGTCAGAGCGGGAGGGTCGACACCGGGGAGCTGTTTTTT CASSQSGRVDTGELFF
- - TRBJ2-7 TRBV9 TGTGCCAGCAGCGATGACAGCTACGAGCAGTACTTC CASSDDSYEQYF
- TRBD2 TRBJ2-1 TRBV11-3 TGTGCCAGCAGCTTTACTAGCGGGAGGGGGTCCTACAATGAGCAGTTCTTC CASSFTSGRGSYNEQFF
few TRBD1 TRBJ2-1 TRBV6-1 TGTGCCAGCGGGGGATTACAGGGGGCGGCGGGTGAGCAGTTCTTC CASGGLQGAAGEQFF
- - TRBJ2-2 TRBV7-2 TGTGCCAGCAGCTCAACAAATATGCGGGACGGGGAGCTGTTTTTT CASSSTNMRDGELFF